The entry below describes one TCR beta chain. These data belong to a study of cytotoxic CD8 clonotypes in ibrutinib-treated CLL. At the level of the study: After a median around eleven months on treatment (6 to 36), response samples were drawn.

The V and J ends lost 4 bases and 7 bases respectively, with 10 bases between them. CDR3 size: 12 residues. In germline, CDR1 is SQVTM, CDR2 ANQGSEA. The planned depth of sequencing spanned 1 in 200,000 to 1 in 1 million T cells. Measured with immunoSEQ multiplex PCR; TCRdb has only the in-frame clones, and not every one. Of roughly 160,000 clones in the sample, less than 85% were seen once. The sequences come from PBMCs, collected after 24 months of ibrutinib treatment. The rearrangement uses TRBV29-1 and TRBJ1-4; weak D call: TRBD1 (5 bases). The sequence came from a human donor with chronic lymphocytic leukemia. The CDR3 nucleotides read TGCAGCGTTGCCAGGGAGGGTGAAAAACTGTTTTTT. Encoded protein: CSVAREGEKLFF. The complete variable domain, with remaining parts taken from reference TRBV29-1 and TRBJ1-4, reads SAVISQKPSRDICQRGTSLTIQCQVDSQVTMMFWYRQQPGQSLTLIATANQGSEATYESGFVIDKFPISRPNLTFSTLTVSNMSPEDSSIYLCSVAREGEKLFFGSGTQLSVL.